This TCR beta chain was retrieved from a study of blood T cell repertoires in COVID-19 (dated by TCRdb to the early 2020s). With respect to the entire study: Samples from collaborators originated in the United States, Italy and Spain and spanned both the acute and convalescent phases of COVID-19. The sample metadata nearly always contained a de-identified subject ID, COVID-19 status, age in years and sex. Deeply sampled blood TCRbeta repertoires from subjects exposed to, actively infected with, or recovered from COVID-19 were included in the dataset. The repertoires were released in a freely available public database intended as a resource for research on the immune response to SARS-CoV-2. The material from the prospective study consisted of cDNA or gDNA derived from T cells, B-cell-depleted T cells, or PBMCs. HLA class I and class II types, where available, came from metadata supplied by the sample provider rather than from assay-based typing. The samples were drawn from the first 160 participants of the ongoing ImmuneRACE study and from over a thousand subjects provided by 6 global collaborators.

The immunoSEQ Assay, a bias-controlled multiplex PCR, was used to amplify TCRbeta CDR3 regions from genomic DNA. The study's processing was this. Nucleated cell counts per sample were estimated from amplification of reference gene primers within the assay. To quantify the absolute abundance of each unique TCRbeta CDR3 rearrangement, sequence reads were collapsed and filtered. For each sample, productive Simpson clonality was calculated by taking the square root of Simpson's diversity index across productive rearrangements. The table was pulled from immuneACCESS by TCRdb, which kept in-frame rearrangements only. Such tables lose some clones; where checked, under half of the loss comes from unresolved V genes, and the rest has no known cause. That table gives V, J and clone size, and the DNA gave D and trimming. The sample table shows around 42,000 clones, and roughly nine tenths are seen once. The ten biggest clones cover under 9.5% of the sample.

With respect to this clone: This receptor's antigen is unknown. The sample holds no much larger clone one base away, and base qualities are not on file.

The collaborating institutions used their own protocols to collect whole blood in K2EDTA tubes. Collaborator samples were shipped for TCRbeta analysis as frozen whole blood, isolated PBMCs, or DNA extracted from either sample type. The trim is 3 bases for V and 0 bases for J, with a gap of 12 bases between the germline ends. The germline V gene encodes CDR1 SEHNR and CDR2 FQNEAQ (reference sequence). CDR3 length: 17 amino acids, cysteine to phenylalanine. Left in the record is the CDR3 DNA by itself, 51 bases read in frame from the first base. General study outcomes and caveats: The amount of clinical and demographic metadata varied by source and participant and was provided uncurated.

Sequenced input: peripheral blood. The chain couples TRBV7-9 to TRBJ2-6, and perhaps TRBD1 as D gene, on 5 matching bases. The TCR comes from a young man with active or convalescent COVID-19. The CDR3 region reads CASSFRRESSGANVLTF. The nucleotide sequence is TGTGCCAGCAGCTTCCGCAGGGAAAGCTCTGGGGCCAACGTCCTGACTTTC.